This TCR beta chain was captured in a study of CD8 T cells in Susac syndrome. Reverse transcription of about 0.5 to 1 ug RNA used random hexamers. The TCR beta CDR3 was amplified by immunoSEQ multiplex PCR across 54 Vbeta, 13 Jbeta. MiXCR, applied by TCRdb to the immunoSEQ multiplex PCR reads, yields one record per CDR3 protein. The sample lists about 280,000 distinct CDR3 sequences, 70% to 90% seen once, with over 0.1% in the top ten. Of note for this clonotype: The junction departs from germline at one end; a sequencing error may be responsible.

Per the germline V gene, CDR1 is SSHAT and CDR2 is FNYEAQ (reference sequence). There are 12 residues in the CDR3. This sequence originates from a human donor with multiple sclerosis. Material for sequencing was CD8+ T cells from PBMCs. The V call is TRBV7-7, the J call TRBJ1-4; D unclear. The CDR3 protein is CASTSPGEKLFF. Written as DNA, the CDR3 is TGTGCTAGCACCTCCCCCGGGGAAAAACTGTTTTTT.